This is a list of T cell receptor beta chains from one sample in a study of technical replicates of blood from a handful of donors. TCRdb's copy holds only in-frame clones and misses some; the assay was immunoSEQ multiplex PCR. This table has tens of thousands of clones, 90% to 95% appearing once. Specimen: T cells isolated from PBMCs. These receptors were collected from a human donor in good health. CDR3s include the opening cysteine and the closing phenylalanine or tryptophan. The D gene is left open where the match is weak. The size of a clone is reported for some rows only, either as once, few or many, or as a class for expanded clones.

clone size: .; J gene: TRBJ1-4; D gene: .; V gene: TRBV11-3; CDR3 DNA: TGTGCCAGCAGCTTAGACACGACAGCTGAAAAACTGTTTTTT; CDR3 protein: CASSLDTTAEKLFF
clone size: .; J gene: TRBJ2-1; D gene: .; V gene: TRBV6-1; CDR3 DNA: TGTGCCAGCAGTGAAGCTTTCCACTCCACGTACAATGAGCAGTTCTTC; CDR3 protein: CASSEAFHSTYNEQFF
clone size: .; J gene: TRBJ1-2; D gene: TRBD1; V gene: TRBV10-3; CDR3 DNA: TGTGCCATCAGTGATTTGACAGGGAGCGGCTACACCTTC; CDR3 protein: CAISDLTGSGYTF
clone size: .; J gene: TRBJ1-1; D gene: .; V gene: TRBV15; CDR3 DNA: TGTGCCACCAGCAGAGGGGGCGCCGGTGAAGCTTTCTTT; CDR3 protein: CATSRGGAGEAFF
clone size: .; J gene: TRBJ2-7; D gene: TRBD2; V gene: TRBV7-6; CDR3 DNA: TGTGCCAGCAGCTTATGGGGGGGAACCTACGAGCAGTACTTC; CDR3 protein: CASSLWGGTYEQYF
clone size: .; J gene: TRBJ2-1; D gene: .; V gene: TRBV9; CDR3 DNA: TGTGCCAGCAGCGCCGGACAGTTTGAGCAGTTCTTC; CDR3 protein: CASSAGQFEQFF
clone size: once; J gene: TRBJ1-2; D gene: .; V gene: TRBV30; CDR3 DNA: TGTGCCTCCAGTCCTTTTGATGGCTACACCTTC; CDR3 protein: CASSPFDGYTF
clone size: .; J gene: TRBJ1-2; D gene: TRBD1; V gene: TRBV14; CDR3 DNA: TGTGCCAGCAGCCATGAACAGGGGGGAAACTATGGCTACACCTTC; CDR3 protein: CASSHEQGGNYGYTF
clone size: .; J gene: TRBJ1-2; D gene: .; V gene: TRBV11-3; CDR3 DNA: TGTGCCAGCAGCTTAGATAGCGCAGCTCGAGGTGGCTACACCTTC; CDR3 protein: CASSLDSAARGGYTF
clone size: .; J gene: TRBJ2-1; D gene: TRBD2; V gene: TRBV7-9; CDR3 DNA: TGTGCCAGCAGCTTAGCTAGGACTAGCGGCGGGGATGAGCAGTTCTTC; CDR3 protein: CASSLARTSGGDEQFF
clone size: .; J gene: TRBJ2-3; D gene: TRBD2; V gene: TRBV7-9; CDR3 DNA: TGTGCCAGCAGCCATGGACTAGCGGGAGATTACGCAGATACGCAGTATTTT; CDR3 protein: CASSHGLAGDYADTQYF
clone size: .; J gene: TRBJ1-3; D gene: TRBD1; V gene: TRBV4-1; CDR3 DNA: TGCGCCAGCAGCCGACCGGGGCGTGGGACAGGGAGTGGAAACACCATATATTTT; CDR3 protein: CASSRPGRGTGSGNTIYF
clone size: .; J gene: TRBJ1-2; D gene: TRBD1; V gene: TRBV6-6; CDR3 DNA: TGTGCCAGCAGATCCGGACAGGGGGCGAACTATGGCTACACCTTC; CDR3 protein: CASRSGQGANYGYTF
clone size: .; J gene: TRBJ2-7; D gene: TRBD1; V gene: TRBV7-9; CDR3 DNA: TGTGCCAGCAGCTGGGGACAGGCAGGGGAGCAGTACTTC; CDR3 protein: CASSWGQAGEQYF
clone size: once; J gene: TRBJ1-5; D gene: TRBD1; V gene: TRBV28; CDR3 DNA: TGTGCCAGCAGTTTAGCTATACAGGGGTATCAGCCCCAGCATTTT; CDR3 protein: CASSLAIQGYQPQHF
clone size: .; J gene: TRBJ2-1; D gene: .; V gene: TRBV27; CDR3 DNA: TGTGCCAGCAGTTTCGGGGGGCGCAATGAGCAGTTCTTC; CDR3 protein: CASSFGGRNEQFF
clone size: .; J gene: TRBJ2-2; D gene: TRBD2; V gene: TRBV7-2; CDR3 DNA: TGTGCCAGCAGCTCCATAGCGGGAGCTGTCGGGGAGCTGTTTTTT; CDR3 protein: CASSSIAGAVGELFF
clone size: .; J gene: TRBJ2-1; D gene: TRBD1; V gene: TRBV5-1; CDR3 DNA: TGCGCCAGCAGCCTAGGGACAGTCTCCTACAATGAGCAGTTCTTC; CDR3 protein: CASSLGTVSYNEQFF
clone size: few; J gene: TRBJ2-5; D gene: .; V gene: TRBV9; CDR3 DNA: TGTGCCAGCAGCGTAGGTACGGGGGGCTTACAGGAGACCCAGTACTTC; CDR3 protein: CASSVGTGGLQETQYF
clone size: .; J gene: TRBJ1-2; D gene: .; V gene: TRBV4-1; CDR3 DNA: TGCGCCAGCAGCCAAGAAGTCCCAGGTCTCGTTAACTATGGCTACACCTTC; CDR3 protein: CASSQEVPGLVNYGYTF
clone size: .; J gene: TRBJ2-7; D gene: .; V gene: TRBV13; CDR3 DNA: TGTGCCAGCAGTGAGGCAGGGGCAGACGAGCAGTACTTC; CDR3 protein: CASSEAGADEQYF
clone size: once; J gene: TRBJ2-7; D gene: .; V gene: TRBV7-2; CDR3 DNA: TGTGCCAGCAGCACTTCCCTTTGGTACGAGCAGTACTTC; CDR3 protein: CASSTSLWYEQYF
clone size: .; J gene: TRBJ2-4; D gene: TRBD2; V gene: TRBV11-3; CDR3 DNA: TGTGCCAGCAGCTTCGAGCGGGAGACCAAAAACATTCAGTACTTC; CDR3 protein: CASSFERETKNIQYF
clone size: few; J gene: TRBJ1-4; D gene: .; V gene: TRBV15; CDR3 DNA: TGTGCCACCAGCAGAGTCGTATCCTCTAATGAAAAACTGTTTTTT; CDR3 protein: CATSRVVSSNEKLFF
clone size: .; J gene: TRBJ1-2; D gene: .; V gene: TRBV5-1; CDR3 DNA: TGCGCCAGCAGCTTGCCGGGGAAAGCCTATGGCTACACCTTC; CDR3 protein: CASSLPGKAYGYTF